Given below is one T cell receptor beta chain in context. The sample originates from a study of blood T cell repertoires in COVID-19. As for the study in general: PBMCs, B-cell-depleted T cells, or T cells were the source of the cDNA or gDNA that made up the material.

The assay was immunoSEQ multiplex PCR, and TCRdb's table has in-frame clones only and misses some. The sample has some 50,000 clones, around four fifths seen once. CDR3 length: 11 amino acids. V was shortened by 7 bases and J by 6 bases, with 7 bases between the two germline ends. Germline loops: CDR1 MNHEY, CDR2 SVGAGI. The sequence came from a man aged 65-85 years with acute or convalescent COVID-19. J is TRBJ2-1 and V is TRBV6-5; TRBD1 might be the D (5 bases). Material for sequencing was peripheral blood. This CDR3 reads CASTTGNEQFF. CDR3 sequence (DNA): TGTGCCAGCACCACAGGCAATGAGCAGTTCTTC.